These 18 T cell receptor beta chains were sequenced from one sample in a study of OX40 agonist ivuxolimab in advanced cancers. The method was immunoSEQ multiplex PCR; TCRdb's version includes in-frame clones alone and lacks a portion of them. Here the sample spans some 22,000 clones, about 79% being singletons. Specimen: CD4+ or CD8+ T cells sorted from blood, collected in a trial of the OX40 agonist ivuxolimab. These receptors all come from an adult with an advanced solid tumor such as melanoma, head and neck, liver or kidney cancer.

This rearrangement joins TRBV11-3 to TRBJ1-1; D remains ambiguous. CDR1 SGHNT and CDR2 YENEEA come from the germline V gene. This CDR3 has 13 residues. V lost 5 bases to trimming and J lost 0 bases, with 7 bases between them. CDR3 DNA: TGTGCCAGCAGCCCTAAAATGAACACTGAAGCTTTCTTT. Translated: CASSPKMNTEAFF. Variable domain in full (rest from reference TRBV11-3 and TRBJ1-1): EAGVVQSPRYKIIEKKQPVAFWCNPISGHNTLYWYLQNLGQGPELLIRYENEEAVDDSQLPKDRFSAERLKGVDSTLKIQPAELGDSAVYLCASSPKMNTEAFFGQGTRLTVV.

CDR3 sequence: CASSGHRTGDMNTEAFF. DNA of the CDR3: TGTGCCAGCAGCGGCCACCGGACAGGGGACATGAACACTGAAGCTTTCTTT. This chain connects TRBV7-2 to TRBJ1-1; 9 positions match TRBD1. J gave up 0 bases and V 5 bases, and 10 bases lay outside the gene matches. The CDR3 has 17 residues. From germline, CDR1 is SGHTA and CDR2 FQGNSA. Using reference TRBV7-2 and TRBJ1-1 for the parts outside the CDR3, the full variable domain is GAGVSQSPSNKVTEKGKDVELRCDPISGHTALYWYRQSLGQGLEFLIYFQGNSAPDKSGLPSDRFSAERTGGSVSTLTIQRTQQEDSAVYLCASSGHRTGDMNTEAFFGQGTRLTVV.

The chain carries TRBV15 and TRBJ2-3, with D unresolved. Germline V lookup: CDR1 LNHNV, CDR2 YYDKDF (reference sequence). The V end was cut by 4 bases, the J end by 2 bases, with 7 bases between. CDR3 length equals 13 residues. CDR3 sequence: CATSKVYTDTQYF. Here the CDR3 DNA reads TGTGCCACCAGCAAAGTTTACACAGATACGCAGTATTTT.

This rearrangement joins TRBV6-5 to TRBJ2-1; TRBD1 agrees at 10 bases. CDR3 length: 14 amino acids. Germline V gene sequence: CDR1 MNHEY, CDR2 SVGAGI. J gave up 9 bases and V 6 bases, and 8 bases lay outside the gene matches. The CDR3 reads CASSTGTGDGEQFF. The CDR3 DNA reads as TGTGCCAGCAGCACCGGGACAGGGGATGGTGAGCAGTTCTTC.

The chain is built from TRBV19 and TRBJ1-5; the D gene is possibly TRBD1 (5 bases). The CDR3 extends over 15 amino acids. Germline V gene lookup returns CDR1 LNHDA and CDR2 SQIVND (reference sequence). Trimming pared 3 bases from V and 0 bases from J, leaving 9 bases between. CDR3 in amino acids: CASSMSGGSNQPQHF. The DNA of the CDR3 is TGTGCCAGTAGTATGTCTGGGGGTAGCAATCAGCCCCAGCATTTT.

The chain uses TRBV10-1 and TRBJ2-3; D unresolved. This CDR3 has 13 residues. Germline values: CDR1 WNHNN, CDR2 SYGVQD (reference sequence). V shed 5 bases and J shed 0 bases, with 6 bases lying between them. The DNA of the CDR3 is TGCGCCAGCAGTTTCGGGAGCACAGATACGCAGTATTTT. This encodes CASSFGSTDTQYF.

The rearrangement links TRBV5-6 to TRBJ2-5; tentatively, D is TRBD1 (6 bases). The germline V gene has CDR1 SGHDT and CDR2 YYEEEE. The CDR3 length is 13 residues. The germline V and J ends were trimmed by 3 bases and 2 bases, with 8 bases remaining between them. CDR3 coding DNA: TGTGCCAGCAGCTCGACAGGTCAAGAGACCCAGTACTTC. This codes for CASSSTGQETQYF.

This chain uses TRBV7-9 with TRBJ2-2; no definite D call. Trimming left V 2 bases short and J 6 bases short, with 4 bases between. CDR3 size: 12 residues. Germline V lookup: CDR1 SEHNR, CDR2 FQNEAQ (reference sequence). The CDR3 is CASSLLPGELFF. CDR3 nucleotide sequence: TGTGCCAGCAGCTTACTTCCCGGGGAGCTGTTTTTT.

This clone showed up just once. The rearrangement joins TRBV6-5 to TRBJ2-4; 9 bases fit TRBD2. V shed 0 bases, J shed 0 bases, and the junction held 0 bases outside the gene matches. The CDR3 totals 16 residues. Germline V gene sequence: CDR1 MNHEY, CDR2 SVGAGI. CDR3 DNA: TGTGCCAGCAGTTACTCTAGCGGGAGAGCCAAAAACATTCAGTACTTC. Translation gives CASSYSSGRAKNIQYF.

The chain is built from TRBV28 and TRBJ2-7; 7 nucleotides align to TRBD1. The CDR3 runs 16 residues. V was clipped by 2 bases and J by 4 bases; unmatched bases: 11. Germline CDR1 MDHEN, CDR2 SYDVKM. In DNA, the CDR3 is TGTGCCAGCAGTTTAGACCGTAGACAGGGTTCTTACGAGCAGTACTTC. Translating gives CASSLDRRQGSYEQYF.

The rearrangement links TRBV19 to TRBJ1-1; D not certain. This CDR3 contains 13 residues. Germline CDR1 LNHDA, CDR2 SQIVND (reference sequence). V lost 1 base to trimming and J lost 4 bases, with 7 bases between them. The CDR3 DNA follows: TGTGCCAGTAGTATAGGGAGAGGCACTGAAGCTTTCTTT. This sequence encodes CASSIGRGTEAFF.

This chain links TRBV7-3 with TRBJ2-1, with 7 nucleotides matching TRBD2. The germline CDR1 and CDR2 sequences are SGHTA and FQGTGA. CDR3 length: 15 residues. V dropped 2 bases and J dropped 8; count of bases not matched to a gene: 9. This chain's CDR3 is CASSLSAGAIDEQFF. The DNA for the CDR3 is TGTGCCAGCAGCTTATCGGCGGGAGCCATAGATGAGCAGTTCTTC.

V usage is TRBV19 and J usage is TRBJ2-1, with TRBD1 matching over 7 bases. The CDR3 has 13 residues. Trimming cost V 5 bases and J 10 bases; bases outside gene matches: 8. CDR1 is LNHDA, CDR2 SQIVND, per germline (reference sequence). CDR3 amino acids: CASSRDSLIEQFF. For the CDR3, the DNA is TGTGCCAGTAGTCGGGACAGTCTTATCGAGCAGTTCTTC.

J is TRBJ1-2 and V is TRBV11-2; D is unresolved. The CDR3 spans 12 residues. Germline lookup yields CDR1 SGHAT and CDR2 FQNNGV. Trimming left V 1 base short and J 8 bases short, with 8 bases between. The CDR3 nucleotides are TGTGCCAGCAGCTTAGGCCGAGCGGGCTACACCTTC. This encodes CASSLGRAGYTF. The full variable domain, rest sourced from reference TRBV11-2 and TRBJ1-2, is EAGVAQSPRYKIIEKRQSVAFWCNPISGHATLYWYQQILGQGPKLLIQFQNNGVVDDSQLPKDRFSAERLKGVDSTLKIQPAKLEDSAVYLCASSLGRAGYTFGSGTRLTVV.

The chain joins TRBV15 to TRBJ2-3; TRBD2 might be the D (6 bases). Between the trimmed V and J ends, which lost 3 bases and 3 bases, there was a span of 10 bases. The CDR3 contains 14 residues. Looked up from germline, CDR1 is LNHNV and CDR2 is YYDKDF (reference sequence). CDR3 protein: CATSSGSRTDTQYF. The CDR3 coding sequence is TGTGCCACCAGCAGCGGGAGTCGTACAGATACGCAGTATTTT.

CDR3 in DNA: TGTGCCAGCAGCGCGGGACTAGTCTACAATGAGCAGTTCTTC. It specifies CASSAGLVYNEQFF. The chain employs TRBV6-1 and TRBJ2-1; 8 nucleotides agree with TRBD2. The CDR3 totals 14 residues. CDR1 is MNHNS and CDR2 is SASEGT in the germline V gene. Trimming cost V 6 bases and J 3 bases; bases outside gene matches: 4.

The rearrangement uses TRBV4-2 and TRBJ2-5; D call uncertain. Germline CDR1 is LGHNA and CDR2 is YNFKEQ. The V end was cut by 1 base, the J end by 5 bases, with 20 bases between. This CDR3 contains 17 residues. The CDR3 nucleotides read TGTGCCAGCAGCCAAGGTACTTCCAGCTCCGGTGGGGAGACCCAGTACTTC. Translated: CASSQGTSSSGGETQYF.

The CDR3 protein is CASSDPGQGASGYTF. Here the CDR3 DNA reads TGTGCCAGCAGTGATCCCGGACAGGGGGCTTCTGGCTACACCTTC. The chain joins TRBV27 to TRBJ1-2; TRBD1 matches 11 bases. Germline-derived CDR1 and CDR2 are MNHEY and SMNVEV (reference sequence). This CDR3 spans 15 amino acids. The V gene end was trimmed by 5 bases and the J gene end by 7 bases; junction bases not matched to a gene: 9.